Each of the 9 T cell receptor beta chains below was sequenced from the same sample in a study of human T cells and chemical hapten exposure. Regarding time point: patch test 1, 2 weeks after DPC sensitization. The sample's treatment: therapeutic diphenylcyclopropenone sensitization with weekly scalp DPC. A single record per CDR3 protein comes from TCRdb applying MiXCR to the RACE reads. This sample has 180,000 or so distinct CDR3 sequences, with around 22% found just once. The sequences come from whole blood, collected in connection with sensitization to the hapten diphenylcyclopropenone (DPC). These receptors were obtained from a woman aged 45 to 65 with alopecia areata. Some clones in this sample may be carry-over from other donors' samples.

The chain employs TRBV12-3 or TRBV12-4 and TRBJ2-1; no reliable D call. The CDR3 runs 12 residues. Trimming took 5 bases from V and 9 from J, leaving 11 bases between them. The CDR3 DNA follows: TGTGCCAGCAGTCCCAGCGTCGGTGAGCAGTTCTTC. Protein product: CASSPSVGEQFF.

The table lists this clonotype with a few counts. The CDR3: CASSPQREGGDYEQYF. The CDR3 region has the DNA TGTGCCAGCAGCCCCCAGCGGGAGGGGGGGGACTACGAGCAGTACTTC. The chain couples TRBV7-9 to TRBJ2-7; 10 bases are a match to TRBD2. Germline trimming cut 5 bases from V and 3 bases from J; bases unmatched to any gene: 10. The CDR3 loop spans 16 amino acids. Germline V CDR1 and CDR2: SEHNR, FQNEAQ (reference sequence).

This clonotype appeared a single time. This rearrangement joins TRBV12-3 or TRBV12-4 to TRBJ2-7, with TRBD1 identical over 7 bases. V shed 6 bases, J shed 3 bases, and the junction held 11 bases outside the gene matches. This CDR3 is built from 15 residues. CDR3 loop: CASSTTSGQIYEQYF. The DNA of the CDR3 is TGTGCCAGCAGCACCACCTCGGGACAGATCTACGAGCAGTACTTC.

This clonotype was counted between two and nine times. V is TRBV20-1 and J is TRBJ2-1; 14 bases are a match to TRBD2. Per germline, CDR1 DFQATT and CDR2 SNEGSKA (reference sequence). With 2 bases clipped from V and 2 bases from J, the junction kept 5 bases outside the gene matches. The CDR3 runs to 17 residues. The CDR3 here is CSARRGTSGSPYNEQFF. CDR3 in DNA: TGCAGTGCTAGACGGGGGACTAGCGGGAGTCCCTACAATGAGCAGTTCTTC.

The rearrangement uses TRBV13 and TRBJ2-1; 8 bases map to TRBD2. The germline V gene has CDR1 PRHDT and CDR2 FYEKMQ (reference sequence). V trimming: 0 bases; J trimming: 8 bases; junction bases outside the gene matches: 9. This CDR3 region has 16 residues. CDR3 in amino acids: CASSLGASGSGYEQFF. The CDR3 nucleotides are TGTGCCAGCAGCTTAGGAGCGAGCGGGAGTGGATATGAGCAGTTCTTC.

The chain couples TRBV11-2 to TRBJ1-1; TRBD1 might be the D (5 bases). The CDR3 extends over 11 amino acids. The V gene's germline CDR1 is SGHAT and CDR2 FQNNGV. V lost 7 bases and J lost 5, with 8 bases in between. This chain's CDR3 is CASTGGTEAFF. CDR3 DNA: TGTGCCAGCACCGGGGGTACTGAAGCTTTCTTT.

This chain links TRBV7-7 with TRBJ2-3; 10 bases match TRBD2. This CDR3 is 16 amino acids long. Germline V gene sequence: CDR1 SSHAT, CDR2 FNYEAQ (reference sequence). The ends lost 1 base at V and 1 base at J; junction bases unmatched: 2. CDR3 loop: CASSLGTSGGTDTQYF. In DNA, the CDR3 is TGTGCCAGCAGCTTAGGGACTAGCGGAGGCACAGATACGCAGTATTTT.

This clonotype was found a few times. This chain links TRBV7-2 with TRBJ2-1, with D possibly TRBD2 on 6 matching bases. The germline V and J ends were trimmed by 4 bases and 6 bases, with 16 bases remaining between them. CDR1 is SGHTA and CDR2 is FQGNSA in the germline V gene. The CDR3 has 15 residues. The CDR3 coding sequence is TGTGCCAGCAGCTCCTTTGGTGGGGGGACCAATGAGCAGTTCTTC. It encodes CASSSFGGGTNEQFF.

This clonotype was counted between two and nine times. The chain joins TRBV5-1 to TRBJ2-1; 13 nucleotides agree with TRBD2. Per the germline V gene, CDR1 is SGHRS and CDR2 is YFSETQ. This CDR3 region has 16 residues. V lost 0 bases to trimming and J lost 8 bases; unmatched junction nucleotides: 5. DNA for the CDR3: TGCGCCAGCAGCTTGGACGGACTAGCGGGAGCATATGAGCAGTTCTTC. Encoded protein: CASSLDGLAGAYEQFF.